The subject of this entry is one T cell receptor (beta chain). The data were obtained in a study of blood T cell repertoires in COVID-19. Looking at the study overall: Samples representing acute and convalescent COVID-19 were sourced from the United States, Italy and Spain. Nucleic acid was either cDNA or gDNA, and it came from T cells, B-cell-depleted T cells, or PBMCs.

This CDR3 comprises 14 residues. V lost 4 bases, J lost 6 bases, and 13 bases lay in between. CDR1 and CDR2 (germline): ENHRY, SYGVKD. In the study's own analysis: Amplification of reference gene primers provided the estimated nucleated cell counts. Only in-frame clones appear in the TCRdb table, and some are missing; sequencing was by immunoSEQ multiplex PCR. V and J calls and clone size follow that table, whereas D and trimming were derived from the DNA. The repertoire consists of a few hundred thousand clones, with approximately 90% occurring once and the leading ten covering approximately 12%. The V gene is TRBV10-3, the J gene TRBJ2-1, with D tentatively TRBD1 (6 bases). The sequenced material came from peripheral blood. The receptor was derived from a woman between 18 and 29 years old who had recovered from COVID-19. This CDR3 is CAISGTAKGNEQFF. The CDR3 DNA sequence: TGTGCCATCAGTGGGACAGCCAAGGGCAATGAGCAGTTCTTC.